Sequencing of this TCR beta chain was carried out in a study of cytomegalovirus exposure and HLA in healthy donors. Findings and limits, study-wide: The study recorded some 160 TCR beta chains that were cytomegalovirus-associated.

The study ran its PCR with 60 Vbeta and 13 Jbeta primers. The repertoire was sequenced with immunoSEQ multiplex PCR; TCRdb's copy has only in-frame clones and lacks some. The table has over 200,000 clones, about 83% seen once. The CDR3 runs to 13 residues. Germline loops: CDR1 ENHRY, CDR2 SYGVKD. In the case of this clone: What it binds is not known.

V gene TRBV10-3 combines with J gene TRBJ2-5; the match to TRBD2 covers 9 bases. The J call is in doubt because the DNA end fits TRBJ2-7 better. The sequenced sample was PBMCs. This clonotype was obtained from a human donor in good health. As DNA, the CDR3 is TGTGCCACAAGGACTAGCGAGACTTACGAGCAGTACTTC. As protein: CATRTSETYEQYF.